These 17 T cell receptor beta chains came from one sample sequenced in a study of Graves' ophthalmopathy and Graves' hyperthyroidism. CDR3 regions of TCR beta were amplified from RNA transcripts. Second-round multiplex PCR followed a first-round RT-PCR using HTBI primers. MiXCR was run by TCRdb on the multiplex PCR reads, yielding one entry per CDR3 protein. Here the sample spans a few hundred thousand distinct CDR3 sequences, 17% being singletons. Sequenced material: peripheral blood. Receptors originate from an adult woman with stable Graves' hyperthyroidism.

This clonotype was counted a few times. This rearrangement joins TRBV7-8 to TRBJ2-7; TRBD2 aligns across 8 bases. This CDR3 contains 15 residues. Looked up from germline, CDR1 is SGHVS and CDR2 is FQNEAQ. V was pared by 1 base and J by 4 bases, with 6 bases of the junction left unmatched. CDR3 sequence (DNA): TGTGCCAGCAGCTTAGAAGCGGGAGCAATATACGAGCAGTACTTC. Encoded protein: CASSLEAGAIYEQYF.

In its sample, this clonotype was seen a few times. This rearrangement joins TRBV9 to TRBJ1-3; D unresolved. The CDR3 is 13 amino acids. V lost 4 bases, J lost 3 bases, and 8 bases lay in between. Germline-derived CDR1 and CDR2 are SGDLS and YYNGEE. Written as DNA, the CDR3 is TGTGCCAGCAGCCCCCCAAGTGGAAACACCATATATTTT. Its protein product is CASSPPSGNTIYF.

The CDR3 bases are TGTGCCAGCAGTCCCTCGACAGGGATGATATATTCACCCCTCCACTTT. It encodes CASSPSTGMIYSPLHF. This chain links TRBV12-3 or TRBV12-4 with TRBJ1-6; 7 nucleotides line up with TRBD1. Trimming cost V 5 bases and J 8 bases; bases outside gene matches: 12. This CDR3 has 16 residues.

The sample holds many counts of this clonotype. The V and J genes are TRBV6-2 or TRBV6-3 and TRBJ2-7; D gene unclear. Trimming left V 6 bases short and J 5 bases short, with 17 bases between. Germline V gene sequence: CDR1 MNHEY, CDR2 SVGEGT. CDR3 size: 14 residues. CDR3 DNA: TGTGCCAGCAGCAGACGGAGTGTTATCCACGAGCAGTACTTC. Translation: CASSRRSVIHEQYF.

This clonotype was counted at least ten times. This chain links TRBV10-3 with TRBJ2-5; 8 nucleotides match TRBD1. J lost 2 bases, V lost 6 bases, and 2 bases had no gene match. Germline CDR1 ENHRY, CDR2 SYGVKD. The CDR3 runs 13 residues. The CDR3: CAISRTGQETQYF. In nucleotides, the CDR3 is TGTGCCATCAGCCGGACAGGGCAAGAGACCCAGTACTTC.

The chain combines TRBV6-5 with TRBJ2-7; 7 positions agree with TRBD1. The CDR3 loop spans 14 amino acids. Trimming removed 4 bases from V and 3 bases from J; junction bases left unmatched: 6. The germline V gene has CDR1 MNHEY and CDR2 SVGAGI. Here the CDR3 reads CASSSTGVGYEQYF. CDR3 nucleotide sequence: TGTGCCAGCAGTTCCACAGGGGTCGGCTACGAGCAGTACTTC.

Concerning this clonotype itself: An end of the junction differs from the germline gene, which may be a read error. This rearrangement joins TRBV5-1 to TRBJ1-1; 7 nucleotides match TRBD1. Germline V gene sequence: CDR1 SGHRS, CDR2 YFSETQ. The CDR3 is 16 amino acids. The CDR3 spells CANSLARQGWNTEAFF. The CDR3 DNA sequence: TGCGCCAACAGCTTGGCGAGACAGGGATGGAACACTGAAGCTTTCTTT.

This clonotype was detected many times. This rearrangement joins TRBV28 to TRBJ1-1; D ambiguous. The germline gives CDR1 MDHEN, CDR2 SYDVKM. This CDR3 spans 11 amino acids. V dropped 7 bases and J dropped 2 bases, with 5 bases sitting between them. The CDR3 protein is CASMLNTEAFF. As DNA, the CDR3 is TGTGCCAGCATGCTCAACACTGAAGCTTTCTTT.

This clonotype was detected ten times or more. The CDR3 here is CASSGRGQNTEAFF. DNA of the CDR3: TGCGCCAGCAGCGGCAGGGGGCAGAACACTGAAGCTTTCTTT. The chain carries TRBV5-1 and TRBJ1-1; TRBD1 agrees at 8 bases. The germline gives CDR1 SGHRS, CDR2 YFSETQ. J was trimmed by 1 base and V by 4 bases; bases with no gene match: 3. This CDR3 spans 14 amino acids.

This clonotype was recorded at least ten times. The chain uses TRBV4-2 and TRBJ1-1; perhaps TRBD1 as D (5 bases). The germline V gene encodes CDR1 LGHNA and CDR2 YNFKEQ. Trimming left V 0 bases short and J 4 bases short, with 15 bases between. The CDR3 is 16 amino acids. The CDR3 sequence: CASSQEEGIGATEAFF. In nucleotides, the CDR3 is TGTGCCAGCAGCCAAGAGGAAGGCATCGGGGCCACTGAAGCTTTCTTT.

This clonotype has ten or more counts. This rearrangement joins TRBV6-1 to TRBJ2-2, with D possibly matching TRBD1 (6 bases). The V end was cut by 5 bases, the J end by 1 base, with 11 bases between. This CDR3 region has 15 residues. The germline V gene has CDR1 MNHNS and CDR2 SASEGT. CDR3 sequence reads: CASSPTGWNTGELFF. The CDR3 DNA follows: TGTGCCAGCAGTCCTACAGGGTGGAACACCGGGGAGCTGTTTTTT.

The chain is built from TRBV19 and TRBJ1-1; no firm D call. With 6 bases removed from V and 0 bases from J, the gap between germline ends came to 11 bases. Germline CDR1 LNHDA, CDR2 SQIVND (reference sequence). This CDR3 has 14 residues. CDR3 DNA: TGTGCCAGTAGACCGTCCTTTGTGAACACTGAAGCTTTCTTT. Its protein product is CASRPSFVNTEAFF. Full variable domain (outside the CDR3, taken from reference TRBV19 and TRBJ1-1): DGGITQSPKYLFRKEGQNVTLSCEQNLNHDAMYWYRQDPGQGLRLIYYSQIVNDFQKGDIAEGYSVSREKKESFPLTVTSAQKNPTAFYLCASRPSFVNTEAFFGQGTRLTVV.

The table lists this clonotype with a few counts. The V gene is TRBV20-1, the J gene TRBJ1-1; tentative D call: TRBD1 (5 bases). Germline V gene sequence: CDR1 DFQATT, CDR2 SNEGSKA (reference sequence). The CDR3 runs 15 residues. V was cut by 6 bases and J by 1 base, with 18 bases left in between. This chain's CDR3 is CSAPNFRGPNTEAFF. CDR3 nucleotide sequence: TGCAGTGCCCCAAATTTTCGGGGCCCGAACACTGAAGCTTTCTTT.

V is TRBV28 and J is TRBJ2-7; 8 positions match TRBD1. The germline CDR1 and CDR2 sequences are MDHEN and SYDVKM. The CDR3 has 15 residues. Trimming took 4 bases from V and 2 from J; bases not matched to a gene: 7. CDR3 coding DNA: TGTGCCAGCAGTTCCTGGACAGGGAAGACCTACGAGCAGTACTTC. Translated, it gives CASSSWTGKTYEQYF.

This clonotype was counted between two and nine times. A much larger clone lies one base from this, so it may be a read error. The chain uses TRBV2 and TRBJ2-5, with unresolved D. CDR3 length: 14 residues. CDR1 and CDR2 from the germline V gene are SNHLY and FYNNEI. The CDR3 sequence is CATDPGSPEETKYF. CDR3 DNA: TGTGCCACCGATCCTGGATCTCCCGAAGAGACCAAGTACTTC.

Ten or more counts support this clonotype. A much larger clone sits a single nucleotide away, making a read error possible. The chain's CDR3 is CSARSDSNTEAFF. The CDR3 coding sequence is TGCAGTGCTAGGAGTGACTCGAACACTGAAGCTTTCTTT. The chain has TRBV20-1 and TRBJ1-1, with D unclear. With 3 bases removed from V and 1 base from J, the gap between germline ends came to 9 bases. Germline V gene sequence: CDR1 DFQATT, CDR2 SNEGSKA (reference sequence). The CDR3 extends over 13 amino acids.

This clonotype came up once. V gene TRBV12-3 or TRBV12-4 combines with J gene TRBJ1-1; D uncertain. This CDR3 is 14 amino acids long. The V and J ends lost 5 bases and 4 bases respectively, with 14 bases between them. CDR3 DNA: TGTGCCAGCAGTCAACTCAAAGGGAGCACTGAAGCTTTCTTT. Its translation is CASSQLKGSTEAFF.